This T cell receptor (beta chain) was sequenced in a study of T-cell reconstitution after alpha-beta-depleted transplantation in children. It was with unique molecular identifiers that the TCRbeta library was prepared. TCRdb reprocessed the PCR reads via MiXCR and lists one record per CDR3 protein. The sample has about 500,000 distinct CDR3 sequences; 32% are singletons. V was cut by 5 bases and J by 0 bases, with 14 bases left in between. There are 16 residues in the CDR3. Germline V gives CDR1 SGHTA, CDR2 FQGTGA. The rearrangement uses TRBV7-3 and TRBJ2-1, with D tentatively TRBD1 or TRBD2 (5 bases each). The TCR originated in a human donor who donated a stem cell graft to a child with aplastic anemia. The material was PBMCs from the stem cell graft donor, obtained from the stem cell graft. CDR3 region: CASSRGHRSSYNEQFF. As DNA, the CDR3 is TGTGCCAGCAGCCGGGGCCACAGGAGCTCCTACAATGAGCAGTTCTTC. The full variable domain, in which reference TRBV7-3 and TRBJ2-1 provide the parts outside the CDR3, is GAGVSQTPSNKVTEKGKYVELRCDPISGHTALYWYRQSLGQGPEFLIYFQGTGAADDSGLPNDRFFAVRPEGSVSTLKIQRTERGDSAVYLCASSRGHRSSYNEQFFGPGTRLTVL.